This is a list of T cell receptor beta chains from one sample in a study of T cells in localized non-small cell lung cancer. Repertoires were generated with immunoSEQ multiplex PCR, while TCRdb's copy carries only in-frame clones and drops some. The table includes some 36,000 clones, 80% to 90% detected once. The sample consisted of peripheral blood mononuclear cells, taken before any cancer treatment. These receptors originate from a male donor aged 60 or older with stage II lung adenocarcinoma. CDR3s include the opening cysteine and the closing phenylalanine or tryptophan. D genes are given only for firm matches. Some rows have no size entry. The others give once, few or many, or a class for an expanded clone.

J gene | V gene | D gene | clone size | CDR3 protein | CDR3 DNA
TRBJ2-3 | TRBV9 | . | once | CASSVNELDTQYF | TGTGCCAGCAGCGTAAACGAACTAGATACGCAGTATTTT
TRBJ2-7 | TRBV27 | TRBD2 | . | CASRVGTTSYEQYF | TGTGCCAGCAGGGTAGGGACTACCTCCTACGAGCAGTACTTC
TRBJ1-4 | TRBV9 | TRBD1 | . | CASSTDRGLGEKLFF | TGTGCCAGCAGTACTGACAGGGGGCTAGGAGAAAAACTGTTTTTT
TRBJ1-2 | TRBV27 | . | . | CASSLSGWYRTTNYGYTF | TGTGCCAGCAGTTTATCAGGGTGGTACAGGACGACTAACTATGGCTACACCTTC
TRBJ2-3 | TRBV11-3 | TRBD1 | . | CASSQSGTGGDTQYF | TGTGCCAGCAGCCAGTCCGGGACAGGGGGTGATACGCAGTATTTT
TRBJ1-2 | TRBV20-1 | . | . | CSAREGDGYTF | TGCAGTGCTAGAGAAGGGGATGGCTACACCTTC
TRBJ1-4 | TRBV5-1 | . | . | CASSRTLGEKLFF | TGCGCCAGCAGCCGGACACTAGGTGAAAAACTGTTTTTT
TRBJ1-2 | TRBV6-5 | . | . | CASSYRGGFGYTF | TGTGCCAGCAGTTACAGAGGAGGATTCGGCTACACCTTC
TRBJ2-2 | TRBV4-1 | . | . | CASSRRGTGELFF | TGCGCCAGCAGCCGTCGGGGAACCGGGGAGCTGTTTTTT
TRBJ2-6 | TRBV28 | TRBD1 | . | CASTPGQGADGANVLTF | TGTGCCAGCACCCCGGGACAGGGGGCAGATGGGGCCAACGTCCTGACTTTC
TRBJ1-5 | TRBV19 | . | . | CASSIGQTYNQPQHF | TGTGCCAGTAGTATCGGGCAGACCTACAATCAGCCCCAGCATTTT
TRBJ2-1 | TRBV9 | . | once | CGPQEAVECDEQFF | TGCGGACCCCAGGAGGCAGTGGAGTGCGATGAGCAGTTCTTC
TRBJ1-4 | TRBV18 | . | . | CASSPRALSEKLFF | TGTGCCAGCTCACCTCGGGCATTAAGCGAAAAACTGTTTTTT
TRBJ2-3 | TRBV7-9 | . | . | CASSPKDTQYF | TGTGCCAGCAGCCCCAAGGATACGCAGTATTTT
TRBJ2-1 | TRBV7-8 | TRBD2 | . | CASSSTSGRAYNEQFF | TGTGCCAGCAGCTCAACGAGCGGGAGGGCCTACAATGAGCAGTTCTTC